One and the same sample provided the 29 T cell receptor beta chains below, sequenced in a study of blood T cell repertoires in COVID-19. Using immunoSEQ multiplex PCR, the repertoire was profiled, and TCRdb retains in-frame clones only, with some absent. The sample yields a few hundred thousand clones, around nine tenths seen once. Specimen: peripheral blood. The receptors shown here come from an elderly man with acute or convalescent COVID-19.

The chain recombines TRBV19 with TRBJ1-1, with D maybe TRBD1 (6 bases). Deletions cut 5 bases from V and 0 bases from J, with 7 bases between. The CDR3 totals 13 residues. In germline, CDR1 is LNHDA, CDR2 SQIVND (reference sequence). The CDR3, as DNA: TGTGCCAGTAGTCGACAGGTGAACACTGAAGCTTTCTTT. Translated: CASSRQVNTEAFF.

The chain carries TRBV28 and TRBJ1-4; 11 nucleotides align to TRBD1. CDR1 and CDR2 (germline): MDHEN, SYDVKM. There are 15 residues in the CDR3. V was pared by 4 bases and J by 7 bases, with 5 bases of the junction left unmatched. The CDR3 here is CASSSPGQGGEKLFF. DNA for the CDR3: TGTGCCAGCAGTTCTCCGGGACAGGGGGGTGAAAAACTGTTTTTT.

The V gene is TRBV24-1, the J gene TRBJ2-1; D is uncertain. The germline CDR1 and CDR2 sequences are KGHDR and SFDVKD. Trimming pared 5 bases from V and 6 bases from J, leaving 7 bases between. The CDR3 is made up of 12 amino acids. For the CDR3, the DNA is TGTGCCACCAGTGCCGAAGCCAATGAGCAGTTCTTC. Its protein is CATSAEANEQFF.

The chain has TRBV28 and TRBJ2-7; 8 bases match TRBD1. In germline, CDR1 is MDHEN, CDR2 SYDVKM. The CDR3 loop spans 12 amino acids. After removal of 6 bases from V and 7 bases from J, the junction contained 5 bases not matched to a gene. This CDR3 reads CASRRQGREQYF. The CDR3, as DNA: TGTGCCAGCAGAAGACAGGGGAGGGAGCAGTACTTC.

As DNA, the CDR3 is TGTGCCAGCACCGGACAGGGGGCTGAAGCTAATGAAAAACTGTTTTTT. Protein product: CASTGQGAEANEKLFF. This sequence joins TRBV6-6 and TRBJ1-4; 11 positions match TRBD1. Germline V CDR1 and CDR2: MNHNY, SVGAGI (reference sequence). The CDR3 totals 16 residues. J lost 3 bases, V lost 7 bases, and 7 bases had no gene match.

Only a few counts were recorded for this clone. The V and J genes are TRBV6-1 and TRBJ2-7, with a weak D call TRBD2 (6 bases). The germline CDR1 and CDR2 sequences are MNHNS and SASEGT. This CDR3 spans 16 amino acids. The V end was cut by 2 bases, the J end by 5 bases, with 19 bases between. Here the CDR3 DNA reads TGTGCCAGCAGTGAATCTTGGCGACTTTCGGGGGACGAGCAGTACTTC. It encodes CASSESWRLSGDEQYF.

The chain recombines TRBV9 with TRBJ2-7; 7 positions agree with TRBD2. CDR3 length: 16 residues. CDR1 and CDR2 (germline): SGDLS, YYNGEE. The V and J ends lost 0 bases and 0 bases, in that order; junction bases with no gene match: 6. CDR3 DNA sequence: TGTGCCAGCAGCGTAGGGAGAGCGGGGAGCTCCTACGAGCAGTACTTC. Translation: CASSVGRAGSSYEQYF.

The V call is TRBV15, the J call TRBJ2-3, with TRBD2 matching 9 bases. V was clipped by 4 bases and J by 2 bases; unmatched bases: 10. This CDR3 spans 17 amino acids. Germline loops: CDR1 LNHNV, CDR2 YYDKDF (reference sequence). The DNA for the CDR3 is TGTGCCACCAGCACCTCAAGACTAGCGGAATCCACAGATACGCAGTATTTT. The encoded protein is CATSTSRLAESTDTQYF.

Written as DNA, the CDR3 is TGTGCCAGCAGCCGGGACAGGGGGACCGGGGAGCTGTTTTTT. Translating it yields CASSRDRGTGELFF. The J gene is TRBJ2-2, the V gene TRBV11-3, with TRBD1 matching over 11 bases. Germline loops: CDR1 SGHNT, CDR2 YENEEA. Germline trimming cut 5 bases from V and 5 bases from J; bases unmatched to any gene: 1. The CDR3 consists of 14 residues.

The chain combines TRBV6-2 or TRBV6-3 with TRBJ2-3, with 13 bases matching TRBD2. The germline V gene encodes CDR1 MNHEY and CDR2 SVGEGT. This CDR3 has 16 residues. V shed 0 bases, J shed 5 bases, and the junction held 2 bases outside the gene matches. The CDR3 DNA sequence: TGTGCCAGCAGTTACTCGAGGACTAGCGGGGGAGATACGCAGTATTTT. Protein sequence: CASSYSRTSGGDTQYF.

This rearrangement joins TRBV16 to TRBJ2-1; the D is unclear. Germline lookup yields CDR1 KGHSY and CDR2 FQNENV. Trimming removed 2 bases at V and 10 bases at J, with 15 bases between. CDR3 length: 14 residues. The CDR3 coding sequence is TGTGCCAGCAGCCAAGATCTTATAGCAACAGAGCAGTTCTTC. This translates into CASSQDLIATEQFF. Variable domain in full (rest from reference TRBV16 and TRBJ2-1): GEEVAQTPKHLVRGEGQKAKLYCAPIKGHSYVFWYQQVLKNEFKFLISFQNENVFDETGMPKERFSAKCLPNSPCSLEIQATKLEDSAVYFCASSQDLIATEQFFGPGTRLTVL.

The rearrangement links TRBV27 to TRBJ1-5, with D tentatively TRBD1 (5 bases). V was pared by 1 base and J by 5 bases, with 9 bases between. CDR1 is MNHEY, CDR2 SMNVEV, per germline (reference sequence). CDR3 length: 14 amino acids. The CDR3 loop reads CASSLWGRDQPQHF. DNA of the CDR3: TGTGCCAGCAGTTTATGGGGCCGGGATCAGCCCCAGCATTTT.

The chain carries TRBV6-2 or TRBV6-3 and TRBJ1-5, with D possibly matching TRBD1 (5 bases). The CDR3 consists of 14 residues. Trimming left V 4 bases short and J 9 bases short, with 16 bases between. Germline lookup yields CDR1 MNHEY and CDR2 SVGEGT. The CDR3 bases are TGTGCCAGCAGTTTGGGGGGAGGCTCCGGGCCCCAGCATTTT. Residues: CASSLGGGSGPQHF.

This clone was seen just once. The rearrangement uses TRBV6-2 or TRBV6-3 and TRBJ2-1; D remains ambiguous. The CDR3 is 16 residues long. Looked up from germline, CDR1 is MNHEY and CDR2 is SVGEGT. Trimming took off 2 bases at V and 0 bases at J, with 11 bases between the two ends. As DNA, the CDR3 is TGTGCCAGCAGTTACGTTCAGACTTTCTCCTACAATGAGCAGTTCTTC. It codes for CASSYVQTFSYNEQFF.

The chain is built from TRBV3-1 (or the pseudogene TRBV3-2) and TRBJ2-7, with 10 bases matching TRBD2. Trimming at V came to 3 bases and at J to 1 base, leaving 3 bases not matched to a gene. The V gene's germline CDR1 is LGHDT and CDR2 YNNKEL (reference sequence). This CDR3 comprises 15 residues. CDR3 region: CASSHLAGVSYEQYF. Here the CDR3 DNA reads TGTGCCAGCAGCCATCTAGCGGGAGTTTCCTACGAGCAGTACTTC.

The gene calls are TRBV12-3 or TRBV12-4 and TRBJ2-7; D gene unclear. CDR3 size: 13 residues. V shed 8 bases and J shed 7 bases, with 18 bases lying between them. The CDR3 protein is CASSTPVPGEQYF. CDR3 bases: TGTGCCAGCTCCACCCCGGTGCCGGGTGAGCAGTACTTC.

CDR3 sequence (DNA): TGTGCCATCAGTGTCCAGACATTGAGCACAGATACGCAGTATTTT. Amino acids: CAISVQTLSTDTQYF. V and J are TRBV10-3 and TRBJ2-3; D gene ambiguous. Germline V gives CDR1 ENHRY, CDR2 SYGVKD. V dropped 4 bases and J dropped 0 bases, with 11 bases sitting between them. This CDR3 spans 15 amino acids.

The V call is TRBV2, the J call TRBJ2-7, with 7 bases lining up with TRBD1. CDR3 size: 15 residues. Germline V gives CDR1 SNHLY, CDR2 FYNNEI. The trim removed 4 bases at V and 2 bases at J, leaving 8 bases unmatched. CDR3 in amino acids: CASSVGTAPTYEQYF. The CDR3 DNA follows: TGTGCCAGCAGTGTCGGGACAGCACCAACCTACGAGCAGTACTTC.

CDR3 residues: CASRLTANQPQHF. The CDR3 bases are TGTGCCAGCAGGTTGACAGCCAATCAGCCCCAGCATTTT. The chain combines TRBV27 with TRBJ1-5, with D maybe TRBD1 (5 bases). The germline V and J ends were trimmed by 6 bases and 3 bases, with 9 bases remaining between them. CDR3 length: 13 residues. The germline CDR1 and CDR2 sequences are MNHEY and SMNVEV (reference sequence).

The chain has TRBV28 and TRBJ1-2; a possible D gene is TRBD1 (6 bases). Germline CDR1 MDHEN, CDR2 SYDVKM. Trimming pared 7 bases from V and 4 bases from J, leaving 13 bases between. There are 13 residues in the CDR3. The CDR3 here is CASKLQGLYGYTF. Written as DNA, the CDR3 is TGTGCCAGCAAACTTCAGGGGCTCTATGGCTACACCTTC.

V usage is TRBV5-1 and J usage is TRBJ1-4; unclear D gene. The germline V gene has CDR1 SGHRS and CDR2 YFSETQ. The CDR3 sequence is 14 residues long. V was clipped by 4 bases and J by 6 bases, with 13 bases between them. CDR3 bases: TGCGCCAGCAGCGCTACTTCATCGTATGAAAAACTGTTTTTT. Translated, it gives CASSATSSYEKLFF.

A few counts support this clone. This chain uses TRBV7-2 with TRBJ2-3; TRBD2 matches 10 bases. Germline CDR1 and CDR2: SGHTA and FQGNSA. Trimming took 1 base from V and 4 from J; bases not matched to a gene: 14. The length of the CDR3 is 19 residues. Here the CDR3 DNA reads TGTGCCAGCAGCTTAGGTCATCTAGCGGGAGACGGTCTGGCAGATACGCAGTATTTT. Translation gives CASSLGHLAGDGLADTQYF.

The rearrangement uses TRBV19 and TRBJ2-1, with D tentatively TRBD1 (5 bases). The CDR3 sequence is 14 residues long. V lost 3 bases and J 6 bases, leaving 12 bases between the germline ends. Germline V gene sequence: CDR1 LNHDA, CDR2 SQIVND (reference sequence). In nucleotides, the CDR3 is TGTGCCAGTAGTATTCCCGGCAGGGCCAATGAGCAGTTCTTC. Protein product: CASSIPGRANEQFF.

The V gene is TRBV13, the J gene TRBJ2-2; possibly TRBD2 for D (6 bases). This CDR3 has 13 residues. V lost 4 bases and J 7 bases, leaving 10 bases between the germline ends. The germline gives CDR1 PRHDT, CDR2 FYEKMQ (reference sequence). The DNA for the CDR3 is TGTGCCAGCAGCTCATCGACTAGCGGGGAGCTGTTTTTT. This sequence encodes CASSSSTSGELFF.

The CDR3 spells CASSLGANGSPSYNEQFF. CDR3 DNA: TGTGCCAGCAGCTTAGGGGCGAACGGGAGCCCAAGCTACAATGAGCAGTTCTTC. V and J are TRBV7-8 and TRBJ2-1; D perhaps matches TRBD2 (6 bases). The CDR3 is 18 amino acids. Germline V gene sequence: CDR1 SGHVS, CDR2 FQNEAQ. The V end lost 1 base, the J end lost 3 bases, and 19 bases lay between the germline ends.

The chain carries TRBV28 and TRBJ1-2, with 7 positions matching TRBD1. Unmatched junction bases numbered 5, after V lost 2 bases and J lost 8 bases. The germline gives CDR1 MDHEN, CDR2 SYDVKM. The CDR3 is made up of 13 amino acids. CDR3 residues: CASSLKTGPGYTF. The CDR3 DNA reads TGTGCCAGCAGTTTAAAGACAGGGCCCGGCTACACCTTC.

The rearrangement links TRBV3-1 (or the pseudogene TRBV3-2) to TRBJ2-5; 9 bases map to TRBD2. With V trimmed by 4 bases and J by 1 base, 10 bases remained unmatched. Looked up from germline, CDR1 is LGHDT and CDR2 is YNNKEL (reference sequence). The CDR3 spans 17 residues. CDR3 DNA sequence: TGTGCCAGCAGCCCAGGAGGAGCGGGGGGAATCCAAGAGACCCAGTACTTC. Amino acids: CASSPGGAGGIQETQYF.

CDR3 sequence reads: CASSGTSGRLETQYF. The CDR3 coding sequence is TGCGCCAGCAGCGGGACTAGCGGGAGACTTGAGACCCAGTACTTC. The rearrangement uses TRBV5-1 and TRBJ2-5, with 14 positions matching TRBD2. With 4 bases clipped from V and 5 bases from J, the junction kept 4 bases outside the gene matches. This CDR3 is 15 amino acids long. Germline values: CDR1 SGHRS, CDR2 YFSETQ.

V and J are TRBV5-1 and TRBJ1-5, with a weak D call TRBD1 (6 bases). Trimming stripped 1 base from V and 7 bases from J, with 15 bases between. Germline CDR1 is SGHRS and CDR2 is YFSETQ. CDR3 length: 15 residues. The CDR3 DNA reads TGCGCCAGCAGCTTGTATTCAGGGGCGTTGCAGCCCCAGCATTTT. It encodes CASSLYSGALQPQHF.